These 10 T cell receptor beta chains came from one sample sequenced in a study of cytomegalovirus exposure and HLA in healthy donors (dated by TCRdb to 2016 to 2017). The library came from the immunoSEQ multiplex PCR assay. The multiplex PCR relied on a mix of 60 forward primers for TCR Vbeta segments and 13 reverse primers for TCR Jbeta segments. This is the immuneACCESS table as TCRdb keeps it, with only in-frame sequences that have V and J called. A part of the clones is gone; compared with another copy, unresolved V genes explain less than half, and the rest is unexplained. This sample is represented by approximately 150,000 clones; roughly 80% of them were singletons. 3.5% to 4.5% of the sample is taken by the ten largest. The sample consisted of PBMCs. The receptors stem from a woman aged 40 to 50 in good health and CMV-seropositive.

The rearrangement uses TRBV21-1 and TRBJ1-2; TRBD1 is the table's D call, not checked against the DNA. TRBV21-1 is annotated as a pseudogene. The CDR3 covers 16 residues. The CDR3: CASSKADRGKRGGYTF. As DNA, the CDR3 is TGTGCCAGCAGCAAAGCGGACAGGGGGAAGAGGGGCGGCTACACCTTC.

This clone has only one observation. J is TRBJ2-7 and V is TRBV6-1; possible D gene TRBD1, 5 bases. The CDR3 loop spans 13 amino acids. Germline V gives CDR1 MNHNS, CDR2 SASEGT. The V end lost 2 bases, the J end lost 3 bases, and 8 bases lay between the germline ends. In nucleotides, the CDR3 is TGTGCCAGCAGTGAATGGGGCGTCTACGAGCAGTACTTC. This sequence encodes CASSEWGVYEQYF.

As regards this clone: The sample holds other DNA sequences that translate to the same CDR3. V gene TRBV5-1 combines with J gene TRBJ2-7; TRBD1 might be the D (5 bases). The CDR3 totals 14 residues. From germline, CDR1 is SGHRS and CDR2 YFSETQ. The V end was cut by 0 bases, the J end by 3 bases, with 10 bases between. CDR3 residues: CASSLGQGIYEQYF. In DNA, the CDR3 is TGCGCCAGCAGCTTGGGGCAGGGAATCTACGAGCAGTACTTC.

The V and J genes are TRBV7-6 and TRBJ1-1; D is ambiguous. The V end was cut by 0 bases, the J end by 1 base, with 6 bases between. Germline values: CDR1 SGHVS, CDR2 FNYEAQ. This CDR3 region has 14 residues. CDR3 sequence reads: CASSLAGGNTEAFF. CDR3 nucleotides: TGTGCCAGCAGCTTAGCTGGAGGGAACACTGAAGCTTTCTTT.

The chain is built from TRBV6-5 and TRBJ2-1; tentatively, D is TRBD2 (6 bases). This CDR3 spans 15 amino acids. From germline, CDR1 is MNHEY and CDR2 SVGAGI. V lost 0 bases to trimming and J lost 9 bases, with 15 bases between them. The chain's CDR3 is CASSYSSKGTREQFF. CDR3 bases: TGTGCCAGCAGTTACTCCTCGAAGGGGACTCGTGAGCAGTTCTTC.

The chain has TRBV5-4 and TRBJ2-3; TRBD2 aligns across 7 bases. CDR3 size: 17 residues. Germline V CDR1 and CDR2: SGHNT, YYREEE (reference sequence). V lost 1 base and J lost 6; bases outside the gene matches: 14. CDR3 in DNA: TGTGCCAGCAGCTTGTCCGGCGGGGGTGGCCCCCAGGATACGCAGTATTTT. Translated: CASSLSGGGGPQDTQYF.

The rearrangement joins TRBV4-1 to TRBJ2-7; 8 bases align to TRBD2. CDR3 length: 15 residues. V lost 3 bases to trimming and J lost 1 base; unmatched junction nucleotides: 5. Germline CDR1 is MGHRA and CDR2 is YSYEKL. CDR3 region: CASSQAGGLSYEQYF. For the CDR3, the DNA is TGCGCCAGCAGCCAGGCGGGGGGCCTTTCCTACGAGCAGTACTTC.

This chain links TRBV6-5 with TRBJ2-7; 7 nucleotides match TRBD1. This CDR3 is 14 amino acids long. V shed 6 bases, J shed 3 bases, and the junction held 8 bases outside the gene matches. The germline V gene encodes CDR1 MNHEY and CDR2 SVGAGI. The CDR3 loop is CASRHTGAGYEQYF. Written as DNA, the CDR3 is TGTGCCAGCAGGCACACAGGGGCCGGCTACGAGCAGTACTTC.

The gene calls are TRBV28 and TRBJ1-5; D ambiguous. This CDR3 comprises 14 residues. The germline CDR1 and CDR2 sequences are MDHEN and SYDVKM. V gave up 3 bases and J gave up 1 base, with 7 bases separating them. Written as DNA, the CDR3 is TGTGCCAGCAGTTTTCTAGCGAGCAATCAGCCCCAGCATTTT. Residues: CASSFLASNQPQHF. The full variable domain, rest sourced from reference TRBV28 and TRBJ1-5, is DVKVTQSSRYLVKRTGEKVFLECVQDMDHENMFWYRQDPGLGLRLIYFSYDVKMKEKGDIPEGYSVSREKKERFSLILESASTNQTSMYLCASSFLASNQPQHFGDGTRLSIL.

The chain links TRBV7-6 to TRBJ2-7; D is uncertain. This CDR3 has 13 amino acids. In germline, CDR1 is SGHVS, CDR2 FNYEAQ. Trimming stripped 1 base from V and 3 bases from J, with 7 bases between. CDR3 in DNA: TGTGCCAGCAGCTTAGGGAGCGTCTACGAGCAGTACTTC. Protein: CASSLGSVYEQYF.